Listed here are 32 T cell receptor beta chains from one sample, sequenced in a study of OX40 agonist ivuxolimab in advanced cancers. Generated by immunoSEQ multiplex PCR, the TCRdb table keeps only in-frame clones and is missing some. The data hold some 40,000 clones, with around 93% observed a single time. The starting material was CD4+ or CD8+ T cells sorted from blood, obtained in a trial of the OX40 agonist ivuxolimab. The receptors shown here come from an adult with an advanced solid tumor such as melanoma, head and neck, liver or kidney cancer.

J is TRBJ1-4 and V is TRBV19, with D maybe TRBD1 (5 bases). Trimming took 3 bases from V and 1 from J, leaving 12 bases between them. Germline loops: CDR1 LNHDA, CDR2 SQIVND (reference sequence). The CDR3 runs to 16 residues. The CDR3 sequence: CASSMSGGRTNEKLFF. The CDR3, as DNA: TGTGCCAGTAGTATGTCGGGGGGAAGAACTAATGAAAAACTGTTTTTT. The full variable domain, with the rest looked up from reference TRBV19 and TRBJ1-4, is DGGITQSPKYLFRKEGQNVTLSCEQNLNHDAMYWYRQDPGQGLRLIYYSQIVNDFQKGDIAEGYSVSREKKESFPLTVTSAQKNPTAFYLCASSMSGGRTNEKLFFGSGTQLSVL.

This sequence joins TRBV30 and TRBJ2-7; 9 positions agree with TRBD2. The ends lost 1 base at V and 5 bases at J; junction bases unmatched: 9. CDR3 length: 15 residues. Germline-derived CDR1 and CDR2 are GTSNPN and SVGIG (reference sequence). The CDR3 loop reads CAWSDLASGNHEQYF. CDR3 sequence (DNA): TGTGCCTGGAGTGATTTGGCTAGCGGGAACCACGAGCAGTACTTC.

The chain carries TRBV5-1 and TRBJ2-7; D remains ambiguous. Trimming cost V 6 bases and J 2 bases, with 12 bases left between them. Germline V gene lookup returns CDR1 SGHRS and CDR2 YFSETQ. The CDR3 runs to 13 residues. CDR3 bases: TGCGCCAGCACGATGGGCGGCACCTACGAGCAGTACTTC. Translating it yields CASTMGGTYEQYF.

CDR3 in amino acids: CASKGGYADTEAFF. DNA of the CDR3: TGTGCCAGCAAAGGAGGGTACGCTGACACTGAAGCTTTCTTT. This chain uses TRBV9 with TRBJ1-1; D uncertain. Trimming removed 6 bases at V and 3 bases at J, with 15 bases between. The CDR3 covers 14 residues. Germline values: CDR1 SGDLS, CDR2 YYNGEE.

The chain employs TRBV9 and TRBJ2-1, with D perhaps TRBD2 (6 bases). The CDR3 has 14 residues. Germline V gene data show CDR1 as SGDLS and CDR2 as YYNGEE. The ends were cut back, 4 bases at V and 3 bases at J, with 11 bases in the middle. CDR3 nucleotides: TGTGCCAGCAGCCTTAGCGGCTTCTACAATGAGCAGTTCTTC. It is translated as CASSLSGFYNEQFF.

The chain couples TRBV27 to TRBJ2-1; D is uncertain. Trimming shortened V by 3 bases and J by 10 bases, and 10 bases separated the two germline ends. This CDR3 is built from 12 residues. Germline V gives CDR1 MNHEY, CDR2 SMNVEV (reference sequence). The CDR3 loop is CASSFDLREQFF. CDR3 nucleotide sequence: TGTGCCAGCAGTTTTGACTTGAGGGAGCAGTTCTTC.

V usage is TRBV30 and J usage is TRBJ2-7; 7 bases are a match to TRBD1. CDR1 GTSNPN and CDR2 SVGIG come from the germline V gene (reference sequence). This CDR3 has 11 residues. The trim removed 7 bases at V and 6 bases at J, leaving 6 bases unmatched. CDR3 residues: CASKTGLEQYF. DNA for the CDR3: TGTGCCTCGAAGACAGGGCTCGAGCAGTACTTC.

This chain uses TRBV4-3 with TRBJ2-7; possible D gene TRBD2, 6 bases. Looked up from germline, CDR1 is LGHNA and CDR2 is YSLEER. V was shortened by 3 bases and J by 7 bases, with 22 bases between the two germline ends. The CDR3 has 16 residues. The CDR3 loop reads CASSQTRHPLCFEQYF. CDR3 DNA: TGCGCCAGCAGCCAGACTAGACATCCGCTATGCTTTGAGCAGTACTTC.

The J gene is TRBJ2-7, the V gene TRBV7-9; D may be TRBD1 or TRBD2 (5 bases each). In germline, CDR1 is SEHNR, CDR2 FQNEAQ (reference sequence). This CDR3 contains 12 residues. The DNA of the CDR3 is TGTGCAGGACAAACGGGACCCTACGAGCAGTACTTC. This codes for CAGQTGPYEQYF.

This chain connects TRBV11-3 to TRBJ2-2, with D tentatively TRBD1 or TRBD2 (6 bases each). The CDR3 has 15 residues. Germline values: CDR1 SGHNT, CDR2 YENEEA. Trimming stripped 5 bases from V and 6 bases from J, with 16 bases between. CDR3: CASSNPIGGPGELFF. The CDR3 DNA reads TGTGCCAGCAGCAACCCCATAGGGGGGCCCGGGGAGCTGTTTTTT.

The rearrangement joins TRBV6-1 to TRBJ2-1; the D call may be TRBD1 or TRBD2 (9 bases each). Looked up from germline, CDR1 is MNHNS and CDR2 is SASEGT. V was trimmed by 1 base and J by 8 bases, leaving 24 bases between them. This CDR3 has 18 amino acids. The CDR3 region has the DNA TGTGCCAGCAGTGAAGGACAGGGGGTAGCGGGAGTATTCTATGAGCAGTTCTTC. It specifies CASSEGQGVAGVFYEQFF.

This clone was recorded only once. The chain couples TRBV5-1 to TRBJ2-7, with D perhaps matching TRBD2 (6 bases). The germline V gene encodes CDR1 SGHRS and CDR2 YFSETQ. CDR3 length equals 16 residues. Trimming shortened V by 0 bases and J by 6 bases, and 19 bases separated the two germline ends. The CDR3 sequence is CASSLDVGGPTGEQYF. CDR3 nucleotide sequence: TGCGCCAGCAGCTTGGATGTCGGAGGGCCCACGGGCGAGCAGTACTTC.

This sequence joins TRBV19 and TRBJ1-1, with D unresolved. The CDR3 consists of 15 residues. From germline, CDR1 is LNHDA and CDR2 SQIVND (reference sequence). Trimming stripped 3 bases from V and 8 bases from J, with 19 bases between. The CDR3 protein is CASSMNSRTTAEAFF. CDR3 DNA: TGTGCCAGTAGTATGAACAGCCGGACCACCGCCGAAGCTTTCTTT. Combining the CDR3 with reference TRBV19 and TRBJ1-1 gives the whole variable domain DGGITQSPKYLFRKEGQNVTLSCEQNLNHDAMYWYRQDPGQGLRLIYYSQIVNDFQKGDIAEGYSVSREKKESFPLTVTSAQKNPTAFYLCASSMNSRTTAEAFFGQGTRLTVV.

The chain combines TRBV7-9 with TRBJ2-3; D might be TRBD2 (7 bases). CDR1 is SEHNR, CDR2 FQNEAQ, per germline (reference sequence). V was cut by 5 bases and J by 6 bases, with 24 bases left in between. CDR3 size: 17 residues. CDR3 DNA: TGTGCCAGCAGCCCAGTAGCTTCGAGGGGGGGCCTGGATACGCAGTATTTT. Its protein is CASSPVASRGGLDTQYF.

The DNA of the CDR3 is TGCAGCGTTGATGGGGCAGGGGTTAACGAGCAGTACTTC. Its translation is CSVDGAGVNEQYF. This chain connects TRBV29-1 to TRBJ2-7; a weak D match, TRBD1 (6 bases). The V gene's germline CDR1 is SQVTM and CDR2 ANQGSEA. The CDR3 runs 13 residues. The ends were cut back, 3 bases at V and 5 bases at J, with 14 bases in the middle.

V and J are TRBV4-1 and TRBJ2-3; TRBD1 might be the D (6 bases). V was clipped by 1 base and J by 0 bases, with 20 bases between them. The germline CDR1 and CDR2 sequences are MGHRA and YSYEKL. This CDR3 spans 19 amino acids. DNA for the CDR3: TGCGCCAGCAGCCAAGGACCCTATTCCGGGACAACGAGCACAGATACGCAGTATTTT. This encodes CASSQGPYSGTTSTDTQYF.

The genes are TRBV29-1 and TRBJ2-7; the D gene is possibly TRBD1 (5 bases). There are 12 residues in the CDR3. The V end was cut by 6 bases, the J end by 6 bases, with 15 bases between. The germline V gene encodes CDR1 SQVTM and CDR2 ANQGSEA. The CDR3 reads CSVDTGVSEQYF. In DNA form, the CDR3 reads TGCAGCGTGGACACTGGGGTGTCCGAGCAGTACTTC.

This chain uses TRBV30 with TRBJ1-2; 7 bases match TRBD1. Germline V gene data show CDR1 as GTSNPN and CDR2 as SVGIG (reference sequence). The V segment lost 3 bases and the J segment 2 bases; nucleotides outside the gene matches: 6. The CDR3 spans 14 residues. CDR3 sequence (DNA): TGTGCCTGGAGGGGGGACAGTCACAACTATGGCTACACCTTC. Its protein is CAWRGDSHNYGYTF.

This clone was seen a handful of times. The chain has TRBV6-5 and TRBJ2-7; D is uncertain. The CDR3 loop spans 14 amino acids. The germline V gene encodes CDR1 MNHEY and CDR2 SVGAGI. V was clipped by 0 bases and J by 3 bases, with 9 bases between them. The CDR3 DNA sequence: TGTGCCAGCAGTTACTCGAACGGCGGCTACGAGCAGTACTTC. This gives the protein CASSYSNGGYEQYF.

This clone was observed a single time. The chain recombines TRBV21-1 with TRBJ1-5; the table's D call TRBD1 went unverified against the DNA. TRBV21-1 is labeled a pseudogene. The CDR3 spans 17 residues. The CDR3 protein is CASSLLGTGGFSQPQHF. CDR3 nucleotides: TGTGCCAGCAGCCTACTTGGGACAGGGGGCTTTAGTCAGCCCCAGCATTTT.

The DNA for the CDR3 is TGTGCCAGCAGTTACGGCGGCAGGGGCAACGAGCAGTACTTC. Protein sequence: CASSYGGRGNEQYF. The V gene is TRBV6-5, the J gene TRBJ2-7, with a weak D call TRBD1 (6 bases). CDR1 MNHEY and CDR2 SVGAGI come from the germline V gene. CDR3 size: 14 residues. The V and J ends lost 2 bases and 5 bases respectively, with 13 bases between them.

V is TRBV29-1 and J is TRBJ2-7; D perhaps matches TRBD1 (6 bases). Germline CDR1 reads SQVTM; CDR2 reads ANQGSEA. This CDR3 contains 15 residues. Trimming left V 0 bases short and J 5 bases short, with 17 bases between. The CDR3 protein is CSVEDPNRVSHEQYF. CDR3 sequence (DNA): TGCAGCGTTGAAGACCCCAACAGGGTTTCCCACGAGCAGTACTTC.

This sequence joins TRBV7-9 and TRBJ2-3; 10 bases fit TRBD2. V shed 3 bases, J shed 7 bases, and the junction held 7 bases outside the gene matches. In germline, CDR1 is SEHNR, CDR2 FQNEAQ (reference sequence). The CDR3 sequence is 15 residues long. Here the CDR3 reads CASSFPGTSVNTQYF. In DNA form, the CDR3 reads TGTGCCAGCAGCTTTCCTGGGACTAGCGTGAATACGCAGTATTTT.

This clone was recorded a few times. This rearrangement joins TRBV19 to TRBJ1-2; 8 positions match TRBD1. Trimming cost V 3 bases and J 0 bases; bases outside gene matches: 6. The CDR3 loop spans 16 amino acids. Germline V gives CDR1 LNHDA, CDR2 SQIVND (reference sequence). The CDR3 DNA reads TGTGCCAGTAGTATCGGTACAGGGGGAACTAACTATGGCTACACCTTC. Translating it yields CASSIGTGGTNYGYTF.

The CDR3 region is CASSLIGSRYEQYF. The CDR3 DNA reads as TGTGCCAGCAGTTTAATCGGGAGCAGGTACGAGCAGTACTTC. The J gene is TRBJ2-7, the V gene TRBV28; D perhaps matches TRBD2 (6 bases). The germline V gene has CDR1 MDHEN and CDR2 SYDVKM. With 2 bases removed from V and 4 bases from J, the gap between germline ends came to 12 bases. The CDR3 has 14 amino acids.

This chain connects TRBV13 to TRBJ1-2; a possible D gene is TRBD1 (5 bases). The germline V and J ends were trimmed by 5 bases and 4 bases, with 17 bases remaining between them. Germline V lookup: CDR1 PRHDT, CDR2 FYEKMQ (reference sequence). The CDR3 consists of 15 residues. CDR3 DNA: TGTGCCAGCAGCGAACGGGGAGGGGTCATCTATGGCTACACCTTC. It is translated as CASSERGGVIYGYTF.

CDR3 in amino acids: CSLGGESNEQFF. The CDR3 DNA sequence: TGCAGCCTAGGGGGGGAATCCAATGAGCAGTTCTTC. The V gene is TRBV29-1, the J gene TRBJ2-1, with a possible D match to TRBD2 (7 bases). The CDR3 has 12 amino acids. V lost 8 bases and J lost 6, with 14 bases in between. Germline CDR1 SQVTM, CDR2 ANQGSEA.

This chain joins TRBV19 and TRBJ1-5; 8 nucleotides line up with TRBD1. The CDR3 runs 16 residues. Trimming removed 3 bases from V and 6 bases from J; junction bases left unmatched: 10. Per germline, CDR1 LNHDA and CDR2 SQIVND (reference sequence). The CDR3 nucleotides read TGTGCCAGTAGTATCGGGTGGGACAGGCTTTCTCAGCCCCAGCATTTT. Amino acid sequence: CASSIGWDRLSQPQHF. Full variable domain (outside the CDR3, taken from reference TRBV19 and TRBJ1-5): DGGITQSPKYLFRKEGQNVTLSCEQNLNHDAMYWYRQDPGQGLRLIYYSQIVNDFQKGDIAEGYSVSREKKESFPLTVTSAQKNPTAFYLCASSIGWDRLSQPQHFGDGTRLSIL.

The chain joins TRBV5-1 to TRBJ1-4; D not certain. Germline V gene sequence: CDR1 SGHRS, CDR2 YFSETQ. The CDR3 runs to 15 residues. The ends were cut back, 0 bases at V and 8 bases at J, with 14 bases in the middle. The CDR3 loop reads CASSLGGRKEEKLFF. As DNA, the CDR3 is TGCGCCAGCAGCTTGGGAGGGAGGAAGGAAGAAAAACTGTTTTTT.

This clone was found a few times. J is TRBJ2-7 and V is TRBV2; no clear D. V was trimmed by 2 bases and J by 5 bases, leaving 13 bases between them. CDR1 and CDR2 from the germline V gene are SNHLY and FYNNEI. CDR3 length: 14 amino acids. The CDR3 bases are TGTGCCAGCAGTGAAAAGGGCAGGTCCGACGAGCAGTACTTC. It translates to CASSEKGRSDEQYF.

V usage is TRBV4-1 and J usage is TRBJ2-7; no reliable D call. The CDR3 is made up of 17 amino acids. Germline V lookup: CDR1 MGHRA, CDR2 YSYEKL. V lost 3 bases and J 3 bases, leaving 21 bases between the germline ends. The CDR3 region has the DNA TGCGCCAGCAGCCAGGAACCTCCACCTGACAATTACTACGAGCAGTACTTC. Protein product: CASSQEPPPDNYYEQYF.

This clone appeared a single time. The chain carries TRBV5-6 and TRBJ2-7; perhaps TRBD2 as D (5 bases). V lost 0 bases and J lost 4, with 11 bases in between. Germline V gene data show CDR1 as SGHDT and CDR2 as YYEEEE. The CDR3 extends over 14 amino acids. As DNA, the CDR3 is TGTGCCAGCAGCTTGGAGGGAGCGATTTACGAGCAGTACTTC. It codes for CASSLEGAIYEQYF.